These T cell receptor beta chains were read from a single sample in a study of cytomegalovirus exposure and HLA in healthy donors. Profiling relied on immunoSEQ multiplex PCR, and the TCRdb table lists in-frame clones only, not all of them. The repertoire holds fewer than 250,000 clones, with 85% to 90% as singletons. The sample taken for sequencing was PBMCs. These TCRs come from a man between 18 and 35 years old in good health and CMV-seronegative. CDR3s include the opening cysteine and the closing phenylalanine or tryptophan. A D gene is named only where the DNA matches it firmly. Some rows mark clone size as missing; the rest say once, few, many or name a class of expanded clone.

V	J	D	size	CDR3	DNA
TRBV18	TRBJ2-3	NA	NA	CASSPLAGNTDTQYF	TGTGCCAGCTCACCACTCGCGGGTAATACAGATACGCAGTATTTT
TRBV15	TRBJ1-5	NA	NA	CATSSPAGPYQPQHF	TGTGCCACCAGCAGTCCGGCAGGCCCTTATCAGCCCCAGCATTTT
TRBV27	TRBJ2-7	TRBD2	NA	CASYPRGGSSYEQYF	TGTGCCAGCTATCCACGGGGGGGGAGCTCCTACGAGCAGTACTTC
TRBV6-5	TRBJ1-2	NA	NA	CASSHSVTRYGYTF	TGTGCCAGCAGCCACTCGGTGACTCGATATGGCTACACCTTC
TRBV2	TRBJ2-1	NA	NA	CASSPDSYNEQFF	TGTGCCAGCAGTCCTGACAGTTACAATGAGCAGTTCTTC
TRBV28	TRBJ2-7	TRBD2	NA	CASSLTSGRTHRYF	TGTGCCAGCAGCCTAACTAGCGGGAGGACCCATCGGTACTTC
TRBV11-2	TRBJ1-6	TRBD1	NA	CASSLGDYRGPGSPLHF	TGTGCCAGCAGCTTAGGGGATTACAGGGGACCGGGATCACCCCTCCACTTT
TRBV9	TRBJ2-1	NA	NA	CASSLGASSYNEQFF	TGTGCCAGCAGCCTTGGGGCTAGCTCCTACAATGAGCAGTTCTTC
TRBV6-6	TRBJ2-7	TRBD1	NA	CASSYPGQGAREQYF	TGTGCCAGCAGTTACCCTGGACAGGGGGCGCGGGAGCAGTACTTC
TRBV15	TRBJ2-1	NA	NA	CATSRDRQFEQFF	TGTGCCACCAGCAGAGATAGACAGTTTGAGCAGTTCTTC
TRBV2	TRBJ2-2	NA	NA	CASSLGTGWELFF	TGTGCCAGCAGTCTCGGGACTGGCTGGGAGCTGTTTTTT
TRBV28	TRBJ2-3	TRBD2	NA	CASKGTSGVDTQYF	TGTGCCAGCAAGGGGACTAGCGGCGTGGATACGCAGTATTTT
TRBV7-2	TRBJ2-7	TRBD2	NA	CASSPPPGGPAYEQYF	TGTGCCAGCAGCCCCCCCCCGGGAGGCCCAGCCTACGAGCAGTACTTC
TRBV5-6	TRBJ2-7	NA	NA	CASSLVQGDYEQYF	TGTGCCAGCAGCTTGGTTCAGGGCGACTACGAGCAGTACTTC
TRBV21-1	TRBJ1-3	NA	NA	CASSKEEARYF	TGTGCCAGCAGCAAAGAGGAGGCCAGATATTTT
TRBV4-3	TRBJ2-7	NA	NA	CASSQDRRSYEQYF	TGCGCCAGCAGCCAAGATAGGAGGTCCTACGAGCAGTACTTC
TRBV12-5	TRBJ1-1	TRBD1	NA	CASGFQGAPEAFF	TGTGCTAGTGGGTTCCAGGGGGCCCCTGAAGCTTTCTTT
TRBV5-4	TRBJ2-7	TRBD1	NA	CASSMAETGGEQYF	TGTGCCAGCAGCATGGCTGAGACAGGGGGCGAGCAGTACTTC
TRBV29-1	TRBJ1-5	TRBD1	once	CSAGQGSNQPQHF	TGCAGCGCCGGACAGGGTAGCAATCAGCCCCAGCATTTT
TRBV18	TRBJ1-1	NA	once	CASSPPSGATTEAFF	TGTGCCAGCTCACCACCTAGCGGGGCTACCACTGAAGCTTTCTTT
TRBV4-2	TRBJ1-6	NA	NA	CASSQVGTTYNSPLHF	TGTGCCAGCAGCCAAGTGGGGACTACCTATAATTCACCCCTCCACTTT
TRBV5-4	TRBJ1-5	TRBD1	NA	CASSLDGTDGSSNQPQHF	TGTGCCAGCAGCTTGGATGGGACAGATGGTTCTAGCAATCAGCCCCAGCATTTT
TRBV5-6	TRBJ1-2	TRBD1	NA	CASSLGSSGQGAYGYTF	TGTGCCAGCAGCTTAGGTTCGTCGGGACAGGGGGCGTACGGCTACACCTTC
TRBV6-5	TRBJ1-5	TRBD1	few	CASRRQGFDQPQHF	TGTGCCAGCAGGAGACAGGGATTTGATCAGCCCCAGCATTTT
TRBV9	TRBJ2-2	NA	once	CASSVDFLVRGTHQNTGELFF	TGTGCCAGCAGCGTAGATTTCTTGGTTCGTGGGACACATCAGAACACCGGGGAGCTGTTTTTT
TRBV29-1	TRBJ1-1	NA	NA	CSPTAVNTKAFF	TGCAGCCCCACCGCAGTGAACACTAAAGCTTTCTTT
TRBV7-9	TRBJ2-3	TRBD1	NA	CASSLVVGQRTDTQYF	TGTGCCAGCAGCTTAGTTGTGGGACAGCGCACAGATACGCAGTATTTT
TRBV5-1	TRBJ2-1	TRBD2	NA	CASSSGTSGSYNEQFF	TGCGCCAGCAGCTCCGGGACTAGCGGGAGCTACAATGAGCAGTTCTTC
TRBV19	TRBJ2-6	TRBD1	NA	CASKTLDRALAGANVLTF	TGTGCCAGTAAAACACTGGACAGGGCGTTAGCTGGGGCCAACGTCCTGACTTTC
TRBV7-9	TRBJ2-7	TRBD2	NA	CASSGLSGGAYEQYF	TGTGCCAGCAGCGGGTTAAGCGGGGGGGCCTACGAGCAGTACTTC
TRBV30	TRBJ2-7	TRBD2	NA	CAWSTSREAPYEQYF	TGTGCCTGGAGTACTAGCCGGGAGGCACCCTACGAGCAGTACTTC
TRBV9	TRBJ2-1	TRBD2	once	CASSVDSGRPNQQFF	TGTGCCAGCAGCGTAGACAGCGGGAGGCCTAATCAGCAGTTCTTC
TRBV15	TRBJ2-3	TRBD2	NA	CATSRELAGTDTQYF	TGTGCCACCAGCAGAGAACTAGCGGGCACAGATACGCAGTATTTT
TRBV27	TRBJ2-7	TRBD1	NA	CASSTGQGSYEQYF	TGTGCCAGCAGTACCGGACAGGGTTCCTACGAGCAGTACTTC
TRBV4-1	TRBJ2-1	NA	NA	CASSQDLRDSYNEQFF	TGCGCCAGCAGCCAAGATCTCAGGGACTCCTACAATGAGCAGTTCTTC
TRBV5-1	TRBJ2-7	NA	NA	CASSLHIEQYF	TGCGCCAGCAGCTTACATATCGAGCAGTACTTC
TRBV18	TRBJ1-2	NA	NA	CASSPIQAQDGYTF	TGTGCCAGCTCACCAATCCAGGCACAGGATGGCTACACCTTC
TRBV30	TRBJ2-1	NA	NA	CAWSVPVYNEQFF	TGTGCCTGGAGTGTTCCTGTTTACAATGAGCAGTTCTTC
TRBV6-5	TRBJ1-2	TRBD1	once	CASSYLTDRGFFGYTF	TGTGCCAGCAGTTATTTAACGGACAGGGGATTTTTTGGCTACACCTTC
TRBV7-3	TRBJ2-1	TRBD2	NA	CASSFETSGVPGRYNEQFF	TGTGCCAGCAGCTTCGAGACTAGCGGGGTACCGGGGAGGTACAATGAGCAGTTCTTC
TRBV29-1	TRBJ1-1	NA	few	CSAWEGEAFF	TGCAGCGCCTGGGAGGGTGAAGCTTTCTTT
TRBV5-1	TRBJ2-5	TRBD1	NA	CASSKIGQGDFGTQYF	TGCGCCAGCAGCAAAATAGGACAGGGTGACTTTGGGACCCAGTACTTC
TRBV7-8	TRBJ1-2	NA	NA	CASSPLRSSYGYTF	TGTGCCAGCAGTCCACTGCGGAGTTCCTATGGCTACACCTTC
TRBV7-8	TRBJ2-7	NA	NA	CASSLRGNGYEQYF	TGTGCCAGCAGCTTAAGGGGTAACGGCTACGAGCAGTACTTC
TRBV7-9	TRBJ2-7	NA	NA	CASSLGGWTYEQYF	TGTGCCAGCAGCTTAGGAGGGTGGACCTACGAGCAGTACTTC
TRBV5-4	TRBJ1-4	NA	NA	CASSVLNKPGDEKLFF	TGTGCCAGCAGCGTACTAAACAAACCGGGAGATGAAAAACTGTTTTTT
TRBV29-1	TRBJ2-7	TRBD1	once	CSVKTGSSYEQYF	TGCAGCGTCAAGACAGGGAGCTCCTACGAGCAGTACTTC
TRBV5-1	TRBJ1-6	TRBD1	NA	CASSFTGENSPLHF	TGCGCCAGCAGCTTCACAGGGGAGAATTCACCCCTCCACTTT
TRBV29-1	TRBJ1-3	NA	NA	CSARDAASSGNTIYF	TGCAGCGCCCGTGATGCAGCGAGCTCTGGAAACACCATATATTTT
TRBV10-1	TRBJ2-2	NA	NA	CASSEARAGNTGELFF	TGCGCCAGCAGTGAGGCCCGAGCGGGGAACACCGGGGAGCTGTTTTTT
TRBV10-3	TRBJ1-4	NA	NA	CAISESDPRRGGKLFF	TGTGCCATCAGTGAGTCGGACCCAAGGCGGGGGGGAAAACTGTTTTTT
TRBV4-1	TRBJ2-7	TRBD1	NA	CASSQWTGSIIEQYF	TGCGCCAGCAGCCAGTGGACAGGTTCGATTATAGAGCAGTACTTC
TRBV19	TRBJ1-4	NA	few	CASVPDHAANEKLFF	TGTGCCAGCGTGCCCGACCATGCGGCTAATGAAAAACTGTTTTTT
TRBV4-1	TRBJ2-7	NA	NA	CASSYRDPPLYEQYF	TGCGCCAGCAGCTACAGGGACCCCCCCCTCTACGAGCAGTACTTC
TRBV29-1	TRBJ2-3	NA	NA	CSTEGSRADTQYF	TGCTCCACTGAGGGAAGTCGTGCAGATACGCAGTATTTT
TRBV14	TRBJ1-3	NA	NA	CASSPRIYSGNTIYF	TGTGCCAGCAGCCCCAGGATTTACTCTGGAAACACCATATATTTT
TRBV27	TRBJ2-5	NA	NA	CASSLSVRTETQYF	TGTGCCAGCAGTTTATCGGTCAGAACGGAGACCCAGTACTTC
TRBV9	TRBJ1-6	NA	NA	CASSRRDLSPLHF	TGTGCCAGCAGCAGGAGGGACCTATCACCCCTCCACTTT
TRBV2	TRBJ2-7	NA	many	CASRAEKGWSSYEQYF	TGTGCCAGCAGGGCGGAGAAAGGTTGGAGCTCCTACGAGCAGTACTTC